This TCR beta chain stems from a study of blood T cell repertoires in COVID-19. Study background: Acute and convalescent COVID-19 specimens originated in the United States, Italy and Spain. Sample material is recorded as cDNA or gDNA derived from T cells, B-cell-depleted T cells, or PBMCs.

As processed by the authors: Nucleated cell counts were estimated from reference gene primer amplification. Libraries were prepared by immunoSEQ multiplex PCR; TCRdb keeps only in-frame clonotypes and omits some of them. V, J and clone size were drawn from that table, and D and trimming were deduced from the DNA. The sample holds 90,000 to 120,000 clones, roughly nine tenths seen once. Trimming removed 7 bases from V and 2 bases from J, with 14 bases in between. Germline V CDR1 and CDR2: SGDLS, YYNGEE. This CDR3 spans 14 amino acids. V usage is TRBV9 and J usage is TRBJ2-3, with D maybe TRBD2 (5 bases). Specimen: peripheral blood. This clonotype originated in a human donor in a cohort sampled during active COVID-19. CDR3 region: CASAEDSSTDTQYF. As DNA, the CDR3 is TGTGCCAGCGCCGAGGACTCATCCACAGATACGCAGTATTTT.